A single sample gave rise to the 5 T cell receptor beta chains below, sequenced in a study of control samples from healthy donors and cancer patients. Repertoires were generated with immunoSEQ multiplex PCR, while TCRdb's copy carries only in-frame clones and drops some. This table holds about 150,000 clones, approximately 93% found once. The sequencing input was blood. The source of these receptors is a man aged 40-50 years in good health.

This clone has only one observation. This sequence joins TRBV28 and TRBJ1-4, with D possibly TRBD1 on 5 matching bases. The CDR3 runs 15 residues. V was pared by 5 bases and J by 3 bases, with 13 bases between. The germline V gene has CDR1 MDHEN and CDR2 SYDVKM. The CDR3 coding sequence is TGTGCCAGCAGTCCCTCGGGGGTATCTAATGAAAAACTGTTTTTT. It is translated as CASSPSGVSNEKLFF.

The V and J genes are TRBV5-6 and TRBJ1-6, with 7 bases that match TRBD1. The CDR3 contains 16 residues. The germline CDR1 and CDR2 sequences are SGHDT and YYEEEE. With 2 bases clipped from V and 12 bases from J, the junction kept 14 bases outside the gene matches. The CDR3, as DNA: TGTGCCAGCAGCTTAGCCGGGACAGTCTTTTTCGAACCCCTCCACTTT. It translates to CASSLAGTVFFEPLHF.

The chain employs TRBV6-2 or TRBV6-3 and TRBJ1-1; tentatively, D is TRBD1 (5 bases). The germline V gene has CDR1 MNHEY and CDR2 SVGEGT. Trimming left V 5 bases short and J 4 bases short, with 17 bases between. There are 15 residues in the CDR3. CDR3 region: CASSPWGRQGTEAFF. For the CDR3, the DNA is TGTGCCAGCAGTCCCTGGGGCCGGCAGGGCACTGAAGCTTTCTTT.

The rearrangement links TRBV27 to TRBJ2-7, with D perhaps being TRBD1 or TRBD2 (5 bases each). There are 14 residues in the CDR3. Germline V gene data show CDR1 as MNHEY and CDR2 as SMNVEV (reference sequence). Trimming removed 7 bases from V and 3 bases from J, with 16 bases in between. CDR3 sequence reads: CASTPRGPGYEQYF. The CDR3 DNA reads TGTGCCAGCACCCCACGGGGCCCGGGCTACGAGCAGTACTTC.

About this clone: This specimen includes other DNA sequences encoding the same CDR3. This chain connects TRBV19 to TRBJ1-5; no clear D gene. Trimming pared 1 base from V and 4 bases from J, leaving 5 bases between. Looked up from germline, CDR1 is LNHDA and CDR2 is SQIVND (reference sequence). The CDR3 has 13 amino acids. CDR3 protein: CASSIVGNQPQHF. CDR3 sequence (DNA): TGTGCCAGTAGTATAGTCGGAAATCAGCCCCAGCATTTT.